This entry lists 17 T cell receptor beta chains sequenced from one sample in a study of radiation and T cells in renal cell carcinoma. The time point here: baseline pretreatment blood. Treatment here: 15 Gy SBRT to primary tumor, nephrectomy 4 weeks later. Measured with immunoSEQ multiplex PCR; TCRdb has only the in-frame clones, and not every one. The sample holds 130,000 or so clones, over 65% seen once. The sample in question was blood, obtained from a patient whose treatment included radiotherapy and nephrectomy. Receptors originate from a woman aged 50 to 60 with renal cell carcinoma.

The genes are TRBV9 and TRBJ1-3; D remains ambiguous. V lost 3 bases, J lost 0 bases, and 13 bases lay in between. Germline V CDR1 and CDR2: SGDLS, YYNGEE. The CDR3 length is 16 residues. This CDR3 reads CASSADDARSGNTIYF. CDR3 bases: TGTGCCAGCAGCGCTGACGACGCCCGCTCTGGAAACACCATATATTTT.

This rearrangement joins TRBV25-1 to TRBJ2-7, with 12 nucleotides matching TRBD2. The CDR3 consists of 14 residues. V was clipped by 6 bases and J by 0 bases; unmatched bases: 0. The V gene's germline CDR1 is MGHDK and CDR2 SYGVNS. The CDR3 loop reads CASRTSGSSYEQYF. As DNA, the CDR3 is TGTGCCAGCAGGACTAGCGGGAGCTCCTACGAGCAGTACTTC.

J is TRBJ2-5 and V is TRBV6-6; D is possibly TRBD1 or TRBD2 (5 bases each). The CDR3 consists of 14 residues. With 8 bases removed from V and 2 bases from J, the gap between germline ends came to 15 bases. CDR1 is MNHNY and CDR2 is SVGAGI in the germline V gene (reference sequence). The CDR3 reads CASLQKGSQETQYF. The CDR3 nucleotides are TGTGCCAGCCTTCAAAAGGGGAGTCAAGAGACCCAGTACTTC.

The DNA for the CDR3 is TGTGCCAGCAGCTTAGTAGGTGGGACCTCCACCGAGCAGTACTTC. Its translation is CASSLVGGTSTEQYF. V gene TRBV7-2 combines with J gene TRBJ2-7; D possibly uses TRBD1 or TRBD2 (5 bases each). V was trimmed by 1 base and J by 6 bases, leaving 16 bases between them. The CDR3 has 15 amino acids. Germline-derived CDR1 and CDR2 are SGHTA and FQGNSA.

This clone occurred a few times. Written as DNA, the CDR3 is TGTGCCAGCAGCCCGTCTCAGGGGGCAGTGACTGAAGCTTTCTTT. Translated, it gives CASSPSQGAVTEAFF. J is TRBJ1-1 and V is TRBV7-2; 8 nucleotides agree with TRBD1. The CDR3 spans 15 residues. Germline CDR1 is SGHTA and CDR2 is FQGNSA. Trimming took 5 bases from V and 5 from J; bases not matched to a gene: 10. The full variable domain, completed using reference TRBV7-2 and TRBJ1-1, is GAGVSQSPSNKVTEKGKDVELRCDPISGHTALYWYRQSLGQGLEFLIYFQGNSAPDKSGLPSDRFSAERTGGSVSTLTIQRTQQEDSAVYLCASSPSQGAVTEAFFGQGTRLTVV.

The chain combines TRBV2 with TRBJ1-4, with TRBD1 matching 7 bases. The ends lost 7 bases at V and 7 bases at J; junction bases unmatched: 12. This CDR3 region has 15 residues. CDR1 SNHLY and CDR2 FYNNEI come from the germline V gene. CDR3 in DNA: TGTGCCAGCACCCTCATCGACAGGGTGGGTGAAAAACTGTTTTTT. Protein sequence: CASTLIDRVGEKLFF.

The chain links TRBV29-1 to TRBJ2-7; 10 bases line up with TRBD2. Germline V CDR1 and CDR2: SQVTM, ANQGSEA. This CDR3 region has 12 residues. V shed 5 bases, J shed 5 bases, and the junction held 3 bases outside the gene matches. As DNA, the CDR3 is TGCAGCGTTACTAGCGGGGTAAACGAGCAGTACTTC. This sequence encodes CSVTSGVNEQYF.

V and J are TRBV7-8 and TRBJ1-2; D remains unclear. V was trimmed by 1 base and J by 10 bases, leaving 13 bases between them. The germline gives CDR1 SGHVS, CDR2 FQNEAQ. The CDR3 extends over 13 amino acids. The CDR3 protein is CASSLGGPSDYTF. CDR3 nucleotides: TGTGCCAGCAGCTTAGGCGGCCCGTCCGACTACACCTTC.

This chain joins TRBV14 and TRBJ1-2, with no clear D. V was cut by 3 bases and J by 2 bases, with 10 bases left in between. The length of the CDR3 is 14 residues. From germline, CDR1 is SGHDN and CDR2 FVKESK. The CDR3 loop reads CASSHARANYGYTF. In DNA, the CDR3 is TGTGCCAGCAGCCACGCCCGGGCCAACTATGGCTACACCTTC. Drawing the rest from reference TRBV14 and TRBJ1-2, the complete variable domain is EAGVTQFPSHSVIEKGQTVTLRCDPISGHDNLYWYRRVMGKEIKFLLHFVKESKQDESGMPNNRFLAERTGGTYSTLKVQPAELEDSGVYFCASSHARANYGYTFGSGTRLTVV.

The gene calls are TRBV29-1 and TRBJ1-1; D unresolved. This CDR3 region has 13 residues. Germline V gene data show CDR1 as SQVTM and CDR2 as ANQGSEA. The V gene lost 0 bases and the J gene lost 3 bases, with 8 bases spanning the gap. This CDR3 is CSVEDRGYTEAFF. As DNA, the CDR3 is TGCAGCGTTGAAGATCGGGGTTACACTGAAGCTTTCTTT.

This clone was seen more than once but under ten times. The chain carries TRBV10-3 and TRBJ1-4, with D possibly matching TRBD1 (6 bases). The CDR3 loop spans 15 amino acids. V lost 0 bases and J 7 bases, leaving 12 bases between the germline ends. Per germline, CDR1 ENHRY and CDR2 SYGVKD. Here the CDR3 DNA reads TGTGCCATCAGTGAGTCCCCGGGGGGCGGTGAAAAACTGTTTTTT. Amino acid sequence: CAISESPGGGEKLFF.

The chain joins TRBV19 to TRBJ1-5; D uncertain. CDR3 size: 14 residues. Trimming pared 4 bases from V and 1 base from J, leaving 8 bases between. Germline CDR1 is LNHDA and CDR2 is SQIVND (reference sequence). The CDR3 loop reads CASSNSNSNQPQHF. The CDR3 coding sequence is TGTGCCAGTAGTAACAGTAACAGCAATCAGCCCCAGCATTTT.

J is TRBJ1-3 and V is TRBV6-5, with D perhaps matching TRBD1 (6 bases). The CDR3 is 15 residues long. Per germline, CDR1 MNHEY and CDR2 SVGAGI. V was cut by 3 bases and J by 0 bases, with 9 bases left in between. In nucleotides, the CDR3 is TGTGCCAGCAGTTATCAGGGGAGCTCTGGAAACACCATATATTTT. It codes for CASSYQGSSGNTIYF.

The rearrangement links TRBV10-3 to TRBJ2-3; no firm D call. There are 13 residues in the CDR3. Germline CDR1 and CDR2: ENHRY and SYGVKD. Trimming cost V 10 bases and J 3 bases, with 14 bases left between them. This chain's CDR3 is CATKTPSTDTQYF. CDR3 coding DNA: TGTGCCACGAAAACACCATCTACAGATACGCAGTATTTT.

The J gene is TRBJ1-1, the V gene TRBV5-1; no definite D call. Germline assignment: CDR1 SGHRS and CDR2 YFSETQ. V was trimmed by 0 bases and J by 1 base, leaving 13 bases between them. This CDR3 has 16 amino acids. As DNA, the CDR3 is TGCGCCAGCAGCTTGGGACCCAAACGGGGGAACACTGAAGCTTTCTTT. It yields the protein CASSLGPKRGNTEAFF.

The chain couples TRBV5-1 to TRBJ1-1; the match to TRBD1 covers 7 bases. The CDR3 runs 14 residues. The V and J ends lost 4 bases and 3 bases, in that order; junction bases with no gene match: 6. Per germline, CDR1 SGHRS and CDR2 YFSETQ. As DNA, the CDR3 is TGCGCCAGCAGCGCGACAGGGTATGACACTGAAGCTTTCTTT. This encodes CASSATGYDTEAFF.

The chain combines TRBV9 with TRBJ2-5, with TRBD2 matching 7 bases. V lost 3 bases, J lost 7 bases, and 0 bases stayed unmatched. CDR3 length: 11 residues. In germline, CDR1 is SGDLS, CDR2 YYNGEE. The CDR3 DNA reads as TGTGCCAGCAGCGCGGGGGGGACCCAGTACTTC. Amino acids: CASSAGGTQYF.